This TCR beta chain emerged from a study of T cells expressing NK-cell markers. Looking at the study overall: From sorted CD3+CD56+NKG2C+, CD3+CD56+NKG2C- and CD3+CD56-NKG2C+ T cells came the TCR beta repertoires.

TCRdb re-called the 5' RACE reads and catalogs CDR3 proteins one per entry, DNA excluded. Its table lists about 120,000 distinct CDR3 sequences. The CDR3 sequence is 15 residues long. This sequence originates from a woman aged 18-70 years in good health. The J gene is TRBJ2-5, the V gene TRBV12-3 or TRBV12-4; lacking DNA, the TRBD1 call made by TCRdb goes unchecked. The specimen sequenced was blood T cells: a sorted CD56 or NKG2C T cell subset, CD4+ or CD8+ T cells, or bulk PBMC T cells (not recorded which). Here the CDR3 reads CASSPFNRGEETQYF.